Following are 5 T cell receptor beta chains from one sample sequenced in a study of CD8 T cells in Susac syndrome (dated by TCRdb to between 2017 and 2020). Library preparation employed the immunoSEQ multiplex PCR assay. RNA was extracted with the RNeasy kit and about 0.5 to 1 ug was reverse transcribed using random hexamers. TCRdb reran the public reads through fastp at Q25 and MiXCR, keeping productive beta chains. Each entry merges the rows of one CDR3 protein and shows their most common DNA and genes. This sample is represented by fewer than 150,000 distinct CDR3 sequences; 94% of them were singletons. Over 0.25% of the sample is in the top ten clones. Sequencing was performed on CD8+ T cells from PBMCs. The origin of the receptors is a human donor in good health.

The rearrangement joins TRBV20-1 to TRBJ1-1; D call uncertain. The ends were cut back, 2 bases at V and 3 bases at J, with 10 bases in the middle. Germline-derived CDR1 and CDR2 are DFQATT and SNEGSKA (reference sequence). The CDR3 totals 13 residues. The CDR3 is CSARPHGDTEAFF. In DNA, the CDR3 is TGCAGTGCTAGACCACATGGGGACACTGAAGCTTTCTTT.

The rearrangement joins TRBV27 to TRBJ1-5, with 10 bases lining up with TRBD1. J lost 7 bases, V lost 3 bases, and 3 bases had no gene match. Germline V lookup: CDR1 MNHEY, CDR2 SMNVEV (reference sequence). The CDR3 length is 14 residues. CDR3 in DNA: TGTGCCAGCAGTTTGGGACAGGGGCAACAGCCCCAGCATTTT. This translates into CASSLGQGQQPQHF.

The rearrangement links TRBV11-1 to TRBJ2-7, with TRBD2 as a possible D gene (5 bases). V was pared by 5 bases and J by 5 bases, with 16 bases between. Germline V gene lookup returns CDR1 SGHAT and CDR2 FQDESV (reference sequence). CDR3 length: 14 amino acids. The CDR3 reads CASSRGLLRNEQYF. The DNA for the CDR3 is TGTGCCAGCAGCCGCGGACTTCTCAGGAACGAGCAGTACTTC.

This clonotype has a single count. CDR3 residues: CSVPGIQGDGYTF. CDR3 nucleotide sequence: TGCAGCGTCCCAGGAATTCAAGGGGATGGCTACACCTTC. This sequence joins TRBV29-1 and TRBJ1-2; possible D gene TRBD1, 5 bases. Germline loops: CDR1 SQVTM, CDR2 ANQGSEA. The CDR3 covers 13 residues. Trimming took 6 bases from V and 6 from J, leaving 17 bases between them. Full variable domain (missing parts from reference TRBV29-1 and TRBJ1-2): SAVISQKPSRDICQRGTSLTIQCQVDSQVTMMFWYRQQPGQSLTLIATANQGSEATYESGFVIDKFPISRPNLTFSTLTVSNMSPEDSSIYLCSVPGIQGDGYTFGSGTRLTVV.

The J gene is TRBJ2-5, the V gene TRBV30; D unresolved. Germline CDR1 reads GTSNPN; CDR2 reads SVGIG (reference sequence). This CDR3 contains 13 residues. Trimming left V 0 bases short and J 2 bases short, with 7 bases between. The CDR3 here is CAWSVGTQETQYF. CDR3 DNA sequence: TGTGCCTGGAGTGTGGGCACACAAGAGACCCAGTACTTC.